This T cell receptor beta chain was sequenced during a study of blood T cell repertoires in COVID-19. Germline V gives CDR1 SGHNT, CDR2 YYREEE (reference sequence). V trimming: 4 bases; J trimming: 0 bases; junction bases outside the gene matches: 5. CDR3 length equals 15 residues. The assay was immunoSEQ multiplex PCR, and TCRdb's table has in-frame clones only and misses some. The sample has more than 150,000 clones, more than 85% seen once; the top ten hold around 3%. The chain combines TRBV5-4 with TRBJ2-3, with TRBD2 matching over 7 bases. Sequenced sample: peripheral blood. The clonotype originates from a man between 40 and 49 years old with active or convalescent COVID-19. CDR3 nucleotides: TGTGCCAGCAGCGGGGAGGGGCCGAGCACAGATACGCAGTATTTT. Protein product: CASSGEGPSTDTQYF.